These T cell receptor beta chains were read from a single sample in a study of blood T cell repertoires in COVID-19. The table came from immunoSEQ multiplex PCR; TCRdb's copy has only in-frame clones and leaves some out. This sample has some 160,000 clones, with roughly 84% found just once. Sequenced material: peripheral blood. All receptors come from a man in his 70s with active or convalescent COVID-19. Both conserved end residues are trimmed from each CDR3. Not all rows give a size; the values are once, few, many and, for expanded clones, a class.

cdr3_aa: AISESEGVGKNIQY
clone_size: .
v_call: TRBV10-3
j_call: TRBJ2-4

cdr3_aa: ASRTGGLTEAF
clone_size: .
v_call: TRBV6-6
j_call: TRBJ1-1

cdr3_aa: SATDKLGGYT
clone_size: .
v_call: TRBV29-1
j_call: TRBJ1-2

cdr3_aa: ASSSRQGGEKLF
clone_size: few
v_call: TRBV6-2/TRBV6-3
j_call: TRBJ1-4

cdr3_aa: ASSPDRGSGYT
clone_size: .
v_call: TRBV18
j_call: TRBJ1-2

cdr3_aa: ASTLGGPPY
clone_size: .
v_call: TRBV6-5
j_call: TRBJ2-4

cdr3_aa: ASSRSGGGDEKLF
clone_size: .
v_call: TRBV7-9
j_call: TRBJ1-4

cdr3_aa: ASAAHGGGAAAYEQY
clone_size: few
v_call: TRBV5-1
j_call: TRBJ2-7

cdr3_aa: ASTAGAGVRYNEQF
clone_size: once
v_call: TRBV28
j_call: TRBJ2-1

cdr3_aa: ASSLDPSGSYEQY
clone_size: .
v_call: TRBV11-2
j_call: TRBJ2-7

cdr3_aa: ASSLEGTGFNTGELF
clone_size: .
v_call: TRBV11-3
j_call: TRBJ2-2

cdr3_aa: ASSKGLAGNQETQY
clone_size: .
v_call: TRBV7-7
j_call: TRBJ2-5

cdr3_aa: ASSWQGRPEAF
clone_size: .
v_call: TRBV5-1
j_call: TRBJ1-1

cdr3_aa: ASSLGQNGDQY
clone_size: few
v_call: TRBV12-3/TRBV12-4
j_call: TRBJ2-5

cdr3_aa: ASRNSGNSYEQY
clone_size: .
v_call: TRBV2
j_call: TRBJ2-7

cdr3_aa: ASSLRQNQYNEQF
clone_size: .
v_call: TRBV3-1/TRBV3-2
j_call: TRBJ2-1

cdr3_aa: ASSVVWAGGPNEQF
clone_size: .
v_call: TRBV9
j_call: TRBJ2-1

cdr3_aa: ATKPGGRTDTQY
clone_size: .
v_call: TRBV6-6
j_call: TRBJ2-3

cdr3_aa: ASSRDRSNQPQH
clone_size: .
v_call: TRBV6-5
j_call: TRBJ1-5

cdr3_aa: ASRLADRGSTDTQY
clone_size: once
v_call: TRBV12-2
j_call: TRBJ2-3

cdr3_aa: ASSYPGGGETQY
clone_size: .
v_call: TRBV6-5
j_call: TRBJ2-5

cdr3_aa: ASSYSSRDQPQH
clone_size: .
v_call: TRBV6-2/TRBV6-3
j_call: TRBJ1-5

cdr3_aa: ASSFSAGNTIY
clone_size: .
v_call: TRBV27
j_call: TRBJ1-3

cdr3_aa: ASSFRQEVYEQY
clone_size: .
v_call: TRBV11-1
j_call: TRBJ2-7

cdr3_aa: ASSRRGDGEQF
clone_size: .
v_call: TRBV7-7
j_call: TRBJ2-1

cdr3_aa: ASSLAGVGGSPLH
clone_size: .
v_call: TRBV5-4
j_call: TRBJ1-6

cdr3_aa: ATNPGTGGNEKLF
clone_size: .
v_call: TRBV19
j_call: TRBJ1-4

cdr3_aa: ASTPPQGAGETQY
clone_size: .
v_call: TRBV2
j_call: TRBJ2-5